Reported below is one T cell receptor beta chain. The data were taken from a study of blood T cell repertoires in COVID-19. Measured with immunoSEQ multiplex PCR; TCRdb has only the in-frame clones, and not every one. The table records tens of thousands of clones, 80% to 90% of them present only once. The CDR3 extends over 16 amino acids. The germline V gene has CDR1 SGHRS and CDR2 YFSETQ. Trimming took 3 bases from V and 7 from J; bases not matched to a gene: 7. The TCR was taken from a woman in her 70s with active COVID-19. Source material: peripheral blood. V and J are TRBV5-1 and TRBJ2-1, with 13 positions matching TRBD2. DNA of the CDR3: TGCGCCAGCAGCTCTATTCCGGGACTAGCGGGGAATGAGCAGTTCTTC. Translating gives CASSSIPGLAGNEQFF.